This T cell receptor (beta chain) was profiled in a study of molecular identifiers for immune sequencing clone quantification. Study findings and constraints: Highly expanded clone sizes could be underestimated by identical TCR molecules that share a barcode. Amid some 1 million naive cells, spiked Jurkat TCR RNA from one cell was reportedly still detectable. Over 97% of CMV-specific effector molecules, but under 1% of naive ones, were in clones above 20 copies.

This clonotype was detected only a few times. The antigen remains unidentified. This may arise from a read error, as a much more abundant clone is one base away. One entry per CDR3 protein, called by TCRdb with MiXCR from the PCR reads. The sample consists of hundreds of thousands of distinct CDR3 sequences, just under 20% of them appearing once. The V end lost 0 bases, the J end lost 5 bases, and 17 bases lay between the germline ends. The germline CDR1 and CDR2 sequences are SGHRS and YFSETQ. This CDR3 comprises 16 residues. This chain uses TRBV5-1 with TRBJ2-5, with D maybe TRBD2 (6 bases). The specimen was naive CD8+ T cells from blood, with Jurkat cell RNA spiked in. Subset: FACS-sorted CD8+CD4-CCR7+CD45RA+ naive T cells. This TCR was recovered from a human donor in good health. Some libraries in this study had Jurkat cell RNA spiked in. CDR3 loop: CASSLGRGNPLETQYF. The CDR3 DNA follows: TGCGCCAGCAGCTTGGGGCGGGGCAATCCGCTGGAGACCCAGTACTTC. The variable domain in full, with the rest retrieved from reference TRBV5-1 and TRBJ2-5, is KAGVTQTPRYLIKTRGQQVTLSCSPISGHRSVSWYQQTPGQGLQFLFEYFSETQRNKGNFPGRFSGRQFSNSRSEMNVSTLELGDSALYLCASSLGRGNPLETQYFGPGTRLLVL.